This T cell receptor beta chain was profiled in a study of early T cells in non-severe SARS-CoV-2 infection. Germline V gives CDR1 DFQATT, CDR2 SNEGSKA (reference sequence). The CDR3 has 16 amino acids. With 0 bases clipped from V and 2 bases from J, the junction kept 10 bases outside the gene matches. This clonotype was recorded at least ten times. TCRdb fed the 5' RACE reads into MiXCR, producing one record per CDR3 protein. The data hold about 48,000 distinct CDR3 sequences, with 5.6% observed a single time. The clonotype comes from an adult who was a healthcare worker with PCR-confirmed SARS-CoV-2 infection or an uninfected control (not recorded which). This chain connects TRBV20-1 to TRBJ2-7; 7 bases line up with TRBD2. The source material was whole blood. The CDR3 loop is CSARDWGGGSTYEQYF. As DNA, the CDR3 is TGCAGTGCTAGAGATTGGGGAGGCGGGAGCACCTACGAGCAGTACTTC.